This T cell receptor (beta chain) originates from a study of blood T cells in healthy people across ages. The use of a sample-barcoded 5' primer and a J-beta primer mix characterized a second PCR of roughly 6 to 12 cycles. In TCRdb, the 5' RACE reads were re-called with MiXCR into one record per CDR3 protein. The sample comprises roughly 790,000 distinct CDR3 sequences, 35% to 45% of which are singletons, and approximately 22% rests with the top ten. V was cut by 3 bases and J by 2 bases, with 14 bases left in between. CDR3 length: 16 amino acids. Germline CDR1 reads SGHTA; CDR2 reads FQGNSA. The chain employs TRBV7-2 and TRBJ1-5, with D possibly being TRBD1 (6 bases). The material sequenced was blood. The sequence was collected from a woman aged 60 to 75 in good health. The CDR3 protein is CASSLGGAPGNQPQHF. The CDR3 DNA sequence: TGTGCCAGCAGCTTGGGGGGGGCGCCAGGCAATCAGCCCCAGCATTTT.